What follows describes a single T cell receptor beta chain. Looked up from germline, CDR1 is MDHEN and CDR2 is SYDVKM. The CDR3 spans 14 residues. V was shortened by 1 base and J by 4 bases, with 10 bases between the two germline ends. This record belongs to a study of blood T cell repertoires in COVID-19. Data came from immunoSEQ multiplex PCR; TCRdb stores just in-frame clones and leaves some out. Among 400,000 or so clones listed, 85% to 90% were seen once. Specimen: PBMCs or T cells enriched from blood (not recorded which). The chain carries TRBV28 and TRBJ2-5; tentatively, D is TRBD2 (6 bases). This receptor was obtained from a man aged 25 to 40 who had recovered from COVID-19. The CDR3 loop is CASSLLMRGETQYF. The CDR3 DNA reads as TGTGCCAGCAGTTTATTGATGCGGGGAGAGACCCAGTACTTC. The full variable domain, its missing parts supplied by reference TRBV28 and TRBJ2-5, is DVKVTQSSRYLVKRTGEKVFLECVQDMDHENMFWYRQDPGLGLRLIYFSYDVKMKEKGDIPEGYSVSREKKERFSLILESASTNQTSMYLCASSLLMRGETQYFGPGTRLLVL.